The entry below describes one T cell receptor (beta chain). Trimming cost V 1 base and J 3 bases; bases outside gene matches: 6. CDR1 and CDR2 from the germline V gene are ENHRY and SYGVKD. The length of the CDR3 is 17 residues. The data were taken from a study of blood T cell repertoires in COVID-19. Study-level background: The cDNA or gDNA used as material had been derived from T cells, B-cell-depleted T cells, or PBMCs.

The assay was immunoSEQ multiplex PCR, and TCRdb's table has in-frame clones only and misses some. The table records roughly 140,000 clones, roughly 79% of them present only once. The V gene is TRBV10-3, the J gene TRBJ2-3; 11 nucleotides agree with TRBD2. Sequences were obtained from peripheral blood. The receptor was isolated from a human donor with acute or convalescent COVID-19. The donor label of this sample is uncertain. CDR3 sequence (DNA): TGTGCCATCAGTGAGTTTCTTAGCGGGGGGGCGACAGATACGCAGTATTTT. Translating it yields CAISEFLSGGATDTQYF.